In its sample, the clone carrying this TCR beta chain was seen a few times. One entry per CDR3 protein, called by TCRdb with MiXCR from the RT-PCR reads. This table holds some 880,000 distinct CDR3 sequences, roughly 17% found once. The data stem from a study of patients and donors after allogeneic stem cell transplantation. Trimming at V came to 4 bases and at J to 4 bases, leaving 8 bases not matched to a gene. The germline gives CDR1 SGHKS, CDR2 YYEKEE (reference sequence). This CDR3 comprises 16 residues. This chain connects TRBV5-5 to TRBJ2-6, with 7 bases identical to TRBD1. Material: blood, either unsorted or a sorted T cell fraction (not recorded which). The clonotype was recovered from a human donor who was either an allogeneic HSCT recipient or a stem cell or donor lymphocyte infusion donor (not recorded which). It is not recorded whose cells these are; they may come from a transplant donor. CDR3 sequence (DNA): TGTGCCAGCAGCATCGACAGGGCGGCGGGGGCCAACGTCCTGACTTTC. Protein: CASSIDRAAGANVLTF.